This T cell receptor (beta chain) appears in the sequencing data of a study of cytomegalovirus exposure and HLA in healthy donors. Points from the study as a whole: When a later analysis compared HLA-associated TCR beta chains with equally common others, the HLA-associated chains turned out to be more clonally expanded and to have lower generation probabilities. HLA allele associations emerged for about 16,000 TCR beta sequences in a later analysis, at 0.05 false discovery rate.

Worth noting for this clone: Its matching antigen is unknown.

Donors consisted of healthy bone marrow donors. The PCR ran on 60 Vbeta and 13 Jbeta primers. The protocol was immunoSEQ multiplex PCR, while the TCRdb copy is restricted to in-frame clones and leaves out a portion. The table shows 200,000 to 250,000 clones, with over 75% occurring only once. There are 14 residues in the CDR3. Trimming left V 4 bases short and J 0 bases short, with 10 bases between. Germline V CDR1 and CDR2: SGHRS, YFSETQ. This sequence joins TRBV5-1 and TRBJ1-1; a possible D gene is TRBD1 (5 bases). The source material was PBMCs. This TCR was recovered from a man between 18 and 29 years old in good health and CMV-seronegative. The CDR3 sequence is CASSLGHMNTEAFF. Written as DNA, the CDR3 is TGCGCCAGCAGCCTCGGACATATGAACACTGAAGCTTTCTTT.